This T cell receptor (beta chain) was documented in a study of blood T cell repertoires in COVID-19. V was trimmed by 6 bases and J by 2 bases, leaving 11 bases between them. Germline CDR1 and CDR2: LGHNT and FRNRAP. CDR3 length: 15 amino acids. TCRdb's copy holds only in-frame clones and misses some; the assay was immunoSEQ multiplex PCR. The sample records some 400,000 clones, around 84% being singletons. J is TRBJ2-6 and V is TRBV12-5; possible D gene TRBD1, 6 bases. Sequenced: peripheral blood. The TCR comes from a human donor with acute or convalescent COVID-19. The donor label of this sample is uncertain. The CDR3, as DNA: TGTGCTAGTGGCTTACAGGGTCCTGGGGCCAACGTCCTGACTTTC. Protein sequence: CASGLQGPGANVLTF.